The T cell receptor beta chain under discussion was sequenced for a study of vaccination effects on CD4 cells after COVID-19. Study summary: Samples came from a couple of convalescent patients 16 days and one week before vaccination. Whole-study results and caveats: In the late period after vaccination, infection- and vaccine-induced clones contracted markedly.

Comments on this clone: Its antigen is unidentified.

Sequencing in the ViraFEST assay came after antigen-specific CD4+ T cells had been expanded with viral peptide pools, which were used to stimulate PBMC. Subsequent to 10 days of culture, CD4+ T cells were isolated. Confirmation by PCR established that the person had SARS-CoV-2 infection between March and December 2020. For each well, two million PBMC were cultured with 10 IU/ml IL-2 and 8 to 10 ug/ml peptides. Clones were read by immunoSEQ multiplex PCR, and TCRdb kept only the in-frame ones, dropping some. The sample has about 22,000 clones; around 77% are singletons. V dropped 6 bases and J dropped 3 bases, with 6 bases sitting between them. The CDR3 loop spans 12 amino acids. Germline V CDR1 and CDR2: SQVTM, ANQGSEA.

The TCR sequence derives from a human donor who had a prior SARS-CoV-2 infection. The sample consisted of CD4+ T cells from PBMCs cultured with SARS-CoV-2 spike peptides, taken before COVID-19 vaccination. The chain has TRBV29-1 and TRBJ2-6, with D uncertain. CDR3 loop: CSVDHGANVLTF. CDR3 nucleotides: TGCAGCGTGGACCATGGGGCCAACGTCCTGACTTTC.